This TCR beta chain was captured by sequencing in a study of PD-1 blockade in classical Hodgkin lymphoma. Data came from immunoSEQ multiplex PCR; TCRdb stores just in-frame clones and leaves some out. Of over 25,000 clones listed, about 74% were seen once; the top ten hold just under 2.5%. Broader study findings: Reports indicated that newly diagnosed patients had lower baseline TCR diversity than healthy donors did. Complete responders' baseline diversity resembled that of newly diagnosed patients.

Germline CDR1 is LNHNV and CDR2 is YYDKDF (reference sequence). Trimming left V 0 bases short and J 4 bases short, with 14 bases between. The CDR3 has 16 amino acids. Relapses following autologous stem cell transplantation were seen in all patients, with brentuximab vedotin exposure varying. CD4+ T cells were purified from thawed PBMCs by negative selection. As to this clone: The antigen remains undetermined.

The starting material was CD4+ T cells from blood, obtained at baseline. This TCR was sampled from a human donor with classical Hodgkin lymphoma. V and J are TRBV15 and TRBJ2-3; no firm D call. DNA of the CDR3: TGTGCCACCAGCAGAGAGGGATACCTTTTCGCAGATACGCAGTATTTT. Its protein product is CATSREGYLFADTQYF.